A single sample gave rise to the 2 T cell receptor beta chains below, sequenced in a study of monozygotic twins with inflammatory bowel disease. No DNA is given; TCRdb re-called the 5' RACE reads and lists each CDR3 protein once. Its clone listing holds about 160,000 distinct CDR3 sequences. Specimen: blood. The receptors here all came from a human donor with ulcerative colitis or Crohn's disease, or a healthy co-twin of an affected twin (not recorded which).

V is TRBV29-1 and J is TRBJ2-7; checking the TCRdb D call of TRBD2 is not possible without DNA. Germline V lookup: CDR1 SQVTM, CDR2 ANQGSEA. The CDR3 is 14 amino acids. This CDR3 is CSGTWGGLSGEQYF.

This chain joins TRBV12-3 or TRBV12-4 and TRBJ2-2; TCRdb outputs TRBD2, but without DNA this stays unchecked. The CDR3 sequence is 16 residues long. The CDR3 here is CASSFKIAGDTGELFF.